This T cell receptor (beta chain) was sequenced during a study of CXCR3-negative and CXCR3-positive naive CD8 T cells. Germline-derived CDR1 and CDR2 are MDHEN and SYDVKM. This CDR3 comprises 17 residues. Researchers prepared the TRB cDNA libraries using 5' RACE with UMI labels. TCRdb re-called the 5' RACE reads and catalogs CDR3 proteins one per entry, DNA excluded. In all, the sample yields around 50,000 distinct CDR3 sequences. In regard to this clonotype: Its antigen is unknown.

Study results and caveats: Partially decreased CXCR3 expression was recorded after cryopreservation, and fresh PBMCs were used in most assays.

The origin of this receptor is a human donor in good health. Some clones in this sample may be carry-over from other donors' samples. The specimen sequenced was naive CXCR3- CD8+ T cells from blood. The subset denotes: CD45RO-CCR7+CD27+CD95- naive CD8+ T cells lacking CXCR3 (TNR3-). The gene calls are TRBV28 and TRBJ2-3. This CDR3 reads CASSLEWPMKSTDTQYF.